Here is one T cell receptor beta chain with its context. This specimen comes from a study of control samples from healthy donors and cancer patients. Libraries were prepared by immunoSEQ multiplex PCR; TCRdb keeps only in-frame clonotypes and omits some of them. The sample holds more than 65,000 clones, 75% to 85% seen once. This CDR3 has 11 residues. The V end was cut by 3 bases, the J end by 10 bases, with 8 bases between. Germline loops: CDR1 MDHEN, CDR2 SYDVKM. This chain uses TRBV28 with TRBJ2-3; D is undetermined. This sequence originates from a man aged 55 to 70 in good health. Sequences were obtained from blood. The CDR3 coding sequence is TGTGCCAGCAGTTTTGAACACGCGCAGTATTTT. Its translation: CASSFEHAQYF.